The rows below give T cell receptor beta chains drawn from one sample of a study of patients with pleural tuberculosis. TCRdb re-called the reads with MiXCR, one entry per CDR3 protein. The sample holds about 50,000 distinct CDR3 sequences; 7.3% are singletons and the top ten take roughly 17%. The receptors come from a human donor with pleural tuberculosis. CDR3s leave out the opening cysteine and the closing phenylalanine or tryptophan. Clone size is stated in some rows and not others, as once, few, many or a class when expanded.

CDR3aa: ASSDRQRYEQF
abundance: many
v_gene: TRBV25-1
j_gene: TRBJ2-1

CDR3aa: ASSSDAGDNEKLF
abundance: many
v_gene: TRBV12-3/TRBV12-4
j_gene: TRBJ1-4

CDR3aa: ASRLSYNEQF
abundance: many
v_gene: TRBV28
j_gene: TRBJ2-1

CDR3aa: ASSPARKPGDTEAF
abundance: many
v_gene: TRBV5-1
j_gene: TRBJ1-1

CDR3aa: ASSGLAGGREQY
abundance: many
v_gene: TRBV2
j_gene: TRBJ2-7

CDR3aa: ATQGKLAELETQY
abundance: many
v_gene: TRBV15
j_gene: TRBJ2-5

CDR3aa: ASSYGNSGEQF
abundance: NA
v_gene: TRBV5-6
j_gene: TRBJ2-1

CDR3aa: ASSRAGEQF
abundance: many
v_gene: TRBV6-2/TRBV6-3
j_gene: TRBJ2-1

CDR3aa: ASSPRLAGSYEQY
abundance: many
v_gene: TRBV19
j_gene: TRBJ2-7

CDR3aa: ASSQLRDNSYEQY
abundance: NA
v_gene: TRBV4-2
j_gene: TRBJ2-7

CDR3aa: SVEGQLNTEAF
abundance: many
v_gene: TRBV29-1
j_gene: TRBJ1-1

CDR3aa: ASSSYGGQTEAF
abundance: many
v_gene: TRBV27
j_gene: TRBJ1-1

CDR3aa: ASSTWGQSTDTQY
abundance: many
v_gene: TRBV11-2
j_gene: TRBJ2-3

CDR3aa: ASRYSSGRQETQY
abundance: many
v_gene: TRBV6-2/TRBV6-3
j_gene: TRBJ2-5

CDR3aa: ASSVNSNQPQH
abundance: many
v_gene: TRBV12-3/TRBV12-4
j_gene: TRBJ1-5

CDR3aa: ASSFGTLGTEAF
abundance: many
v_gene: TRBV5-1
j_gene: TRBJ1-1

CDR3aa: ASSPRGVTYNEQF
abundance: many
v_gene: TRBV27
j_gene: TRBJ2-1

CDR3aa: ATSGNVLYEQY
abundance: many
v_gene: TRBV24-1
j_gene: TRBJ2-7

CDR3aa: ASSQSPSNQPQH
abundance: many
v_gene: TRBV16
j_gene: TRBJ1-5

CDR3aa: ASKGYGDRYNEQF
abundance: many
v_gene: TRBV12-3/TRBV12-4
j_gene: TRBJ2-1

CDR3aa: SASLAGGADTQY
abundance: many
v_gene: TRBV20-1
j_gene: TRBJ2-3

CDR3aa: AISPDKTQY
abundance: many
v_gene: TRBV10-3
j_gene: TRBJ2-5

CDR3aa: ASTRLGTEAF
abundance: many
v_gene: TRBV19
j_gene: TRBJ1-1

CDR3aa: ASSQEEGPQETQY
abundance: many
v_gene: TRBV18
j_gene: TRBJ2-5

CDR3aa: ASSYGGTQETQY
abundance: many
v_gene: TRBV11-2
j_gene: TRBJ2-5

CDR3aa: ASSLDLQETQY
abundance: NA
v_gene: TRBV5-4
j_gene: TRBJ2-5

CDR3aa: ASSLTGRTHTDTQY
abundance: few
v_gene: TRBV7-3
j_gene: TRBJ2-3

CDR3aa: ASSPPGSTAEAF
abundance: many
v_gene: TRBV18
j_gene: TRBJ1-1

CDR3aa: ASSQDRTTSGEQY
abundance: NA
v_gene: TRBV4-1
j_gene: TRBJ2-7

CDR3aa: ASSQDVGARTEAF
abundance: many
v_gene: TRBV4-1
j_gene: TRBJ1-1

CDR3aa: ASRDQETQY
abundance: many
v_gene: TRBV6-2/TRBV6-3
j_gene: TRBJ2-5

CDR3aa: ASSERARNQPQH
abundance: many
v_gene: TRBV2
j_gene: TRBJ1-5

CDR3aa: ASSDRGRGYT
abundance: many
v_gene: TRBV2
j_gene: TRBJ1-2

CDR3aa: ASSQTQY
abundance: many
v_gene: TRBV6-1
j_gene: TRBJ2-5

CDR3aa: ASSLGGRESTEAF
abundance: many
v_gene: TRBV13
j_gene: TRBJ1-1

CDR3aa: ASSTGQGARQPQH
abundance: many
v_gene: TRBV19
j_gene: TRBJ1-5

CDR3aa: ASSGKEGLTDTQY
abundance: many
v_gene: TRBV9
j_gene: TRBJ2-3

CDR3aa: ASEDRDLDLYGYT
abundance: many
v_gene: TRBV11-1
j_gene: TRBJ1-2

CDR3aa: SASRQNTDTQY
abundance: many
v_gene: TRBV20-1
j_gene: TRBJ2-3

CDR3aa: ASSAGTGGNTEAF
abundance: many
v_gene: TRBV11-1
j_gene: TRBJ1-1

CDR3aa: ASSSRGGYNEQF
abundance: many
v_gene: TRBV2
j_gene: TRBJ2-1

CDR3aa: SARDLGGIFNEQF
abundance: many
v_gene: TRBV20-1
j_gene: TRBJ2-1

CDR3aa: ASSQTDTQY
abundance: many
v_gene: TRBV2
j_gene: TRBJ2-3

CDR3aa: ASSPRDEQF
abundance: many
v_gene: TRBV6-2/TRBV6-3
j_gene: TRBJ2-1

CDR3aa: ASIGFRATDTQY
abundance: many
v_gene: TRBV12-3/TRBV12-4
j_gene: TRBJ2-3

CDR3aa: SARVLAQEDTQY
abundance: many
v_gene: TRBV20-1
j_gene: TRBJ2-3